This T cell receptor (beta chain) was found in a study of preoperative IRX-2 immunotherapy in early breast cancer. Clones were read by immunoSEQ multiplex PCR, and TCRdb kept only the in-frame ones, dropping some. The data contain roughly 27,000 clones, roughly 75% of them singletons. This CDR3 has 15 residues. Germline V gene data show CDR1 as WSHSY and CDR2 as SAAADI. The junction had 3 bases not matched to a gene; V was cut back by 5 bases and J by 1 base. The treatment: preoperative locoregional IRX-2 cytokine immunotherapy. The input for sequencing was lymph node tissue, taken after IRX-2 immunotherapy. The genes are TRBV10-2 and TRBJ2-3, with 10 nucleotides matching TRBD2. The sequence derives from a human donor with breast cancer. CDR3 sequence: CASSQAGGRTDTQYF. CDR3 bases: TGCGCCAGCAGTCAAGCGGGAGGGCGCACAGATACGCAGTATTTT.